This TCR beta chain was identified in a study of CD8 T cells in ankylosing spondylitis. Study-level results: Matched ankylosing spondylitis synovial fluid reportedly contained a significantly enriched population of disease-linked clones.

TCRdb re-called the 5' RACE reads through MiXCR, storing one row per CDR3 protein. The sample shows about 150,000 distinct CDR3 sequences, 30% to 40% of them seen only once. This clonotype was seen more than once but under ten times. What it recognizes is unknown. V was clipped by 2 bases and J by 3 bases, with 13 bases between them. Germline assignment: CDR1 SGHTA and CDR2 FQGNSA. The CDR3 runs to 15 residues. The sequencing input was synovial fluid, either unsorted or a sorted T cell fraction (not recorded which). This receptor was taken from a male donor with ankylosing spondylitis. The V gene is TRBV7-2, the J gene TRBJ1-2, with a tentative D call TRBD1 (5 bases). CDR3 residues: CASSLSPPGDYGYTF. The CDR3 nucleotides read TGTGCCAGCAGCTTATCCCCCCCGGGGGACTATGGCTACACCTTC.